The rows below give T cell receptor beta chains drawn from one sample of a study of relationships among human T cell subsets. TCRdb reprocessed the multiplex PCR reads with MiXCR, giving one entry per CDR3 protein. In the table there are 8,500 to 10,000 distinct CDR3 sequences, about 52% of which are singletons. What was sequenced was memory T cells sorted from blood. Every receptor here comes from a man in his forties in good health. CDR3s include the opening cysteine and the closing phenylalanine or tryptophan. A D gene is named only where the DNA matches it firmly. Only some rows state a clone size, as once, few, many or a class for expanded clones.

.	few	TRBV4-1	TRBJ1-6	TGCGCCAGCAGCCGGCCGACAGATTCACCCCTCCACTTT	CASSRPTDSPLHF
.	few	TRBV11-2	TRBJ1-2	TGTGCCAGCAGCTCACTCTGGCGGGGTAACTATGGCTACACCTTC	CASSSLWRGNYGYTF
.	.	TRBV6-5	TRBJ1-1	TGTGCCAGCAGTTTCGGGGGGGATCGAACTGAAGCTTTCTTT	CASSFGGDRTEAFF
TRBD1	.	TRBV20-1	TRBJ1-5	TGCAGTGCTTCGGGGATGGACAGGGCCAATCAGCCCCAGCATTTT	CSASGMDRANQPQHF
.	.	TRBV4-1	TRBJ2-5	TGCGCCAGCAGCCAACCGTTGACAGGATCCCAAGAGACCCAGTACTTC	CASSQPLTGSQETQYF
.	few	TRBV14	TRBJ2-3	TGTGCCAGCAGCCAAGAAAAGGAGACTTTAACAGATACGCAGTATTTT	CASSQEKETLTDTQYF
.	.	TRBV6-6	TRBJ2-5	TGTGCCAGCTCCCCGAACCAAGGGGAGACCCAGTACTTC	CASSPNQGETQYF
TRBD1	once	TRBV28	TRBJ2-7	TGTGCCAGCAGCTCCGGACAGGCCACCCACGAGCAGTACTTC	CASSSGQATHEQYF
.	.	TRBV7-8	TRBJ1-5	TGTGCCAGCAGCCCAGGGGTCCGGGATCGCCGTCAGCCCCAGCATTTT	CASSPGVRDRRQPQHF
TRBD2	.	TRBV27	TRBJ2-3	TGTGCCAGCAGTCTTCAAGCGGGAGGAGGGAATACGCAGTATTTT	CASSLQAGGGNTQYF
.	.	TRBV10-3	TRBJ1-1	TGTGCCATCAGTGAGTCGGTGCGGGCTGAAGCTTTCTTT	CAISESVRAEAFF
TRBD1	.	TRBV6-1	TRBJ2-7	TGTGCCAGCAGCCGGACAGGGTCCTACGAGCAGTACTTC	CASSRTGSYEQYF
.	.	TRBV10-3	TRBJ2-1	TGTGCCATCAGTGGACCAACCCAGAATGAGCAGTTCTTC	CAISGPTQNEQFF
.	few	TRBV28	TRBJ2-6	TGTGCCAGCAGTTTACCTCGGACAGACTTTCTCCTCTTGGGGGCCAACGTCCTGACTTTC	CASSLPRTDFLLLGANVLTF
TRBD1	.	TRBV20-1	TRBJ2-1	TGCAGTGCTAGGTTAGGGACAGGATACAATGAGCAGTTCTTC	CSARLGTGYNEQFF
TRBD1	.	TRBV2	TRBJ1-5	TGTGCCAGCACGGGGGGACAGGGGCTAGGCTATAGCAATCAGCCCCAGCATTTT	CASTGGQGLGYSNQPQHF
.	few	TRBV20-1	TRBJ2-1	TGCAGTGCTTCTCGGGTGGGAAATGAGCAGTTCTTC	CSASRVGNEQFF
.	few	TRBV28	TRBJ2-4	TGTGCCAGCAGTTTAGCGGGGGCCAAAAACATTCAGTACTTC	CASSLAGAKNIQYF
.	.	TRBV12-3/TRBV12-4	TRBJ2-1	TGTGCCAGCACCCTCGGGGGCAGCAGCAATGAGCAGCTCTTC	CASTLGGSSNEQLF
TRBD1	.	TRBV12-3/TRBV12-4	TRBJ2-3	TGTGCCAGCAGCCCACAGGGGTTCGGGGCAGATACGCAGTATTTT	CASSPQGFGADTQYF
.	.	TRBV5-1	TRBJ2-3	TGCGCCAGCAGCTTGGTCGAGAGTCGGACAGATACGCAGTATTTT	CASSLVESRTDTQYF
.	.	TRBV11-2	TRBJ2-7	TGTGCCAGCAGCTTGGGGATGCAGGAGCAGTACTTC	CASSLGMQEQYF
.	.	TRBV5-6	TRBJ2-5	TGTGCCAGCAGCTTAAGGAACGGCCAAGAGACCCAGTACTTC	CASSLRNGQETQYF
.	few	TRBV30	TRBJ1-2	TGTGCCTGGAGTAAAGGGGTCTATGGCTACACCTTC	CAWSKGVYGYTF
TRBD2	.	TRBV6-6	TRBJ2-1	TGTGCCAGCAGTTACTCGGGACTAAACAATGAGCAGTTCTTC	CASSYSGLNNEQFF
.	once	TRBV5-1	TRBJ1-3	TGCGCCAGCAGCTTGACGGGCCGGACGGTAAACACCATATATTTT	CASSLTGRTVNTIYF
.	.	TRBV11-2	TRBJ2-1	TGTGCCAGCAGCCAGCGTGGAAGGGGTGGCAATGAGCAGTTCTTC	CASSQRGRGGNEQFF
.	.	TRBV2	TRBJ1-5	TGTGCCAGCAAACTGCAGGGATACCAGCCCCAGCATTTT	CASKLQGYQPQHF
TRBD1	.	TRBV28	TRBJ2-2	TGTGCCAGCAGTTTACCAGGGGGTGGAACCGGGGAGCTGTTTTTT	CASSLPGGGTGELFF
TRBD1	.	TRBV2	TRBJ1-5	TGTGCCAGCAGCCGGGACAGGGAAATTCAGCCCCAGCATTTT	CASSRDREIQPQHF
.	.	TRBV20-1	TRBJ2-2	TGCAGTGCTAGGGGAAGAGCGAACACCGGGGAGCTGTTTTTT	CSARGRANTGELFF
.	.	TRBV6-1	TRBJ2-1	TGTGCCAGCAGAGGAAGGACGGGATACAATGAGCAGTTCTTC	CASRGRTGYNEQFF
.	.	TRBV2	TRBJ2-1	TGTGCCAGCAGTGAATGGGGAGATGAGCAGTTCTTC	CASSEWGDEQFF
.	few	TRBV20-1	TRBJ2-1	TGCAGTGCCGGTAAGGGTTTTGCTGAGCAGTTCTTC	CSAGKGFAEQFF
.	.	TRBV2	TRBJ2-4	TGTGCCAGCAGTTATCAGGGCTTCAAAAACATTCAGTACTTC	CASSYQGFKNIQYF
.	.	TRBV27	TRBJ1-3	TGTGCCAGCAGACCTGACAGACTCTCTGGAAACACCATATATTTT	CASRPDRLSGNTIYF
.	.	TRBV28	TRBJ1-1	TGTGCCAGCAGTTATCAGAGTTTTGAAGCTTTCTTT	CASSYQSFEAFF
.	.	TRBV20-1	TRBJ1-5	TGCAGTGCTAACGGAGGGGACTGGGGCAATCAGCCCCAGCATTTT	CSANGGDWGNQPQHF
.	.	TRBV11-2	TRBJ2-2	TGTGCCAGCAGCTTAGGAACTACGGAGCTGTTTTTT	CASSLGTTELFF
TRBD1	.	TRBV28	TRBJ1-6	TGTGCCAGCAACAACAGGGGTTATTCACCCCTCCACTTT	CASNNRGYSPLHF
TRBD2	.	TRBV4-2	TRBJ2-3	TGTGCCAGCAGCCCGGGGCGAGCGGGAGTGACAGATACGCAGTATTTT	CASSPGRAGVTDTQYF
TRBD1	.	TRBV4-2	TRBJ2-1	TGTGCCAGCAGCCAATATAGGGGGCGTTACAATGAGCAGTTCTTC	CASSQYRGRYNEQFF
.	few	TRBV29-1	TRBJ2-1	TGCAGCGTTGGGAGGGATCGCGAGCAGTTCTTC	CSVGRDREQFF
.	few	TRBV12-3/TRBV12-4	TRBJ1-5	TGTGCCAGCAGACCCGCGAGGGGGGCGAGCAATCAGCCCCAGCATTTT	CASRPARGASNQPQHF
.	few	TRBV10-3	TRBJ2-5	TGTGCCATCAGCGGGAGAACCGAAGAGACCCAGTACTTC	CAISGRTEETQYF
.	.	TRBV6-1	TRBJ1-5	TGTGCCAGTCGGCCAATAAAGGACTTTCAGCCCCAGCATTTT	CASRPIKDFQPQHF
.	few	TRBV12-3/TRBV12-4	TRBJ1-5	TGTGCCAGCGCAAGGGGGTCACGGCAGCCCCAGCATTTT	CASARGSRQPQHF
.	few	TRBV11-3	TRBJ1-1	TGTGCCAGCAGCTTTGGTACAGCTGAACCAAAATTT	CASSFGTAEPKF
.	once	TRBV12-3/TRBV12-4	TRBJ1-1	TGTGCCAGCAGTCCATCGGGGGGCCGCGCATTGAACACTGAAGCTTTCTTT	CASSPSGGRALNTEAFF
.	once	TRBV4-1	TRBJ2-5	TGCGCCAGCAGCCAAGGGCTCCGGGAGAATCTGGAGACCCAGTACTTC	CASSQGLRENLETQYF
.	.	TRBV20-1	TRBJ2-7	TGCAGTGCTAGAGATACGGCGGCCAGGGCTTACGAGCAGTACTTC	CSARDTAARAYEQYF
TRBD1	few	TRBV20-1	TRBJ2-7	TGCAGTGCTAGAGGTCAGGGGGCCGAGCAGTACTTC	CSARGQGAEQYF
TRBD2	.	TRBV28	TRBJ2-3	TGTGCCAGCAGTCTAACTAGCGGGAGGGCCAGAGGGGATACGCAGTATTTT	CASSLTSGRARGDTQYF
TRBD1	once	TRBV5-4	TRBJ2-5	TGTGCCAGCACCAACCAACTGGGACAGTCACAAGAGACCCAGTACTTC	CASTNQLGQSQETQYF
.	.	TRBV12-3/TRBV12-4	TRBJ2-1	TGTACCAGCAGTTTAGTTAACAATGAGCAGTTCTTC	CTSSLVNNEQFF
.	few	TRBV10-3	TRBJ2-7	TGTGCCATCAGTGGCGGGGAAAACCACGAGCAGTACTTC	CAISGGENHEQYF